These 8 T cell receptor beta chains share one sample of origin, sequenced in a study of shared clonotypes between healthy human individuals. This table comes from immunoSEQ multiplex PCR, and its TCRdb copy is limited to in-frame clones, with some not included. Among around 500,000 clones listed, roughly 80% were seen once. Material: PBMCs. The receptors were gathered from a woman aged 40 to 49 in good health. Some clones in this sample may be carry-over from other donors' samples.

As for this clone: This likely came from a read error, as a far larger clone is one base away. CDR3 sequence (DNA): TGCGCCAGCAGCCAGTACAGGGGGCAAAATGAAAAACTGTTTTTT. Translating it yields CASSQYRGQNEKLFF. The gene calls are TRBV4-3 and TRBJ1-4; 9 bases are a match to TRBD1. In germline, CDR1 is LGHNA, CDR2 YSLEER. The CDR3 is 15 residues long. V lost 3 bases and J lost 5; bases outside the gene matches: 4.

The CDR3 reads CASSWGAATGELFF. DNA of the CDR3: TGTGCCAGCAGCTGGGGTGCCGCTACCGGGGAGCTGTTTTTT. V and J are TRBV27 and TRBJ2-2; no clear D. Germline CDR1 MNHEY, CDR2 SMNVEV (reference sequence). The CDR3 contains 14 residues. Trimming pared 6 bases from V and 5 bases from J, leaving 13 bases between.

The chain couples TRBV7-6 to TRBJ2-4; 11 nucleotides line up with TRBD1. The CDR3 length is 14 residues. V was pared by 4 bases and J by 5 bases, with 1 base of the junction left unmatched. Germline V lookup: CDR1 SGHVS, CDR2 FNYEAQ. CDR3 DNA: TGTGCCAGCAGCTCGGGACAGGGGGAAAACATTCAGTACTTC. It codes for CASSSGQGENIQYF.

This rearrangement joins TRBV6-1 to TRBJ2-7, with D maybe TRBD2 (6 bases). The CDR3 is 12 residues long. Per the germline V gene, CDR1 is MNHNS and CDR2 is SASEGT. Between the trimmed V and J ends, which lost 3 bases and 7 bases, there was a span of 10 bases. The CDR3 bases are TGTGCCAGCAGTGACACCCGGGAGGAGCAGTACTTC. Its translation is CASSDTREEQYF.

The chain employs TRBV28 and TRBJ1-2; TRBD1 is a possible D gene (5 bases). Germline CDR1 and CDR2: MDHEN and SYDVKM. Trimming left V 5 bases short and J 6 bases short, with 16 bases between. The CDR3 consists of 14 residues. The CDR3 reads CASSPAGGVHGYTF. DNA of the CDR3: TGTGCCAGCAGTCCCGCCGGGGGTGTGCATGGCTACACCTTC.

Of note for this clone: This likely came from a read error, as a far larger clone is one base away. V and J are TRBV4-3 and TRBJ1-4; D uncertain. V lost 3 bases and J 3 bases, leaving 8 bases between the germline ends. The CDR3 totals 14 residues. Germline values: CDR1 LGHNA, CDR2 YSLEER. The CDR3 DNA is TGCGCCAGCAGCCACTACAGTTCTAATGAAAAACTGTTTTTT. It specifies CASSHYSSNEKLFF.

The chain employs TRBV6-5 and TRBJ2-7; TRBD2 matches at 14 bases. From germline, CDR1 is MNHEY and CDR2 SVGAGI. This CDR3 has 14 amino acids. With 2 bases clipped from V and 7 bases from J, the junction kept 1 base outside the gene matches. The chain's CDR3 is CASSYGLAGGEQYF. The CDR3 DNA is TGTGCCAGCAGTTACGGACTAGCGGGAGGAGAGCAGTACTTC.

A word on this clone: Only one base separates this from a far larger clonotype, so it likely reflects a read error. Other DNA sequences in this specimen translate into the identical CDR3. The chain employs TRBV6-5 and TRBJ2-7; the match to TRBD1 covers 7 bases. The CDR3 runs 14 residues. Germline V lookup: CDR1 MNHEY, CDR2 SVGAGI. CDR3 sequence reads: CASLPRTGAYEQYF. The CDR3 DNA is TGTGCCAGCCTACCGAGGACAGGAGCCTACGAGCAGTACTTT.